This T cell receptor beta chain emerged from a study of sequential checkpoint blockade in melanoma (dated by TCRdb to about 2019). Looking at the study overall: Using 1:1 randomization, the trial assigned patients either to first-line nivolumab followed by ipilimumab (arm A) or to ipilimumab followed by nivolumab (arm B). Maintenance nivolumab came after both trial sequences. The investigation overall reported the following: The response-prediction model combining TCR metrics and mutation burden needs validation in larger, independent patient cohorts.

Counted from cysteine to phenylalanine, this CDR3 has 14 amino acids. The read is trimmed to its CDR3 DNA, 42 bases read in frame from base 1. Based on the germline V gene (reference sequence), the CDR1 and CDR2 sequences are MNHEY and SMNVEV. Trimming removed 6 bases from V and 3 bases from J, leaving 11 bases between the germline ends. The immunoSEQ Assay was used to immunosequence TCRbeta CDR3 regions from genomic DNA. Before high-throughput sequencing, the genomic DNA was amplified using bias-controlled multiplex PCR. Turning to the authors' computational methods: To quantify the absolute abundance of each unique TCRbeta CDR3 region, the sequences were collapsed and filtered. Clonality was defined as 1 minus Pielou's evenness and was calculated using productive rearrangements only. A previously published method was used to identify clones whose frequencies were significantly greater in on-treatment samples than in baseline samples. Held by TCRdb, this immuneACCESS table contains in-frame sequences only and omits some clones. Under half of the omission traces to an unresolved V gene where checked; the cause of the rest is unknown. That table gives V, J and clone size, and the DNA gave D and trimming. The sample table records some 13,000 clones; 55% to 75% of these occur just once. The top ten constitute roughly 30% of the sample.

About this clone itself: This clone's antigen is unknown. It has no much larger one-base neighbor in the sample; base qualities were not kept.

Taken with the paper, the label for treatment or condition translates to: randomized to nivolumab then ipilimumab (arm A) or the reverse (arm B). None of the patients in the trial had previously been given DNA-damaging chemotherapy. Thawed PBMCs were sorted on a FACS Aria II flow cytometer to isolate live CD3+CD8+ cells negative for CD19 and CD56. Samples came from patients with melanoma in CheckMate 064, a randomized, open-label phase II trial of sequential checkpoint blockade. Peripheral blood mononuclear cells were collected by leukapheresis, purified with Ficoll-Paque, and frozen in human serum with approximately 10% DMSO. Immediately after sorting, the purity of the sorted blood CD3+CD8+ cells was confirmed to be >98%, and DNA was then extracted.

The material was CD8+ T cells sorted from blood (inferred from file names), obtained from a patient given nivolumab and ipilimumab in sequence. This receptor was identified in a human donor with melanoma. The chain uses TRBV27 and TRBJ2-2, with TRBD1 tentatively as D gene (6 bases match). The CDR3 amino acid sequence is: CASSITGYTGELFF. The nucleotide sequence reads TGTGCCAGCAGCATTACAGGGTACACCGGGGAGCTGTTTTTT.